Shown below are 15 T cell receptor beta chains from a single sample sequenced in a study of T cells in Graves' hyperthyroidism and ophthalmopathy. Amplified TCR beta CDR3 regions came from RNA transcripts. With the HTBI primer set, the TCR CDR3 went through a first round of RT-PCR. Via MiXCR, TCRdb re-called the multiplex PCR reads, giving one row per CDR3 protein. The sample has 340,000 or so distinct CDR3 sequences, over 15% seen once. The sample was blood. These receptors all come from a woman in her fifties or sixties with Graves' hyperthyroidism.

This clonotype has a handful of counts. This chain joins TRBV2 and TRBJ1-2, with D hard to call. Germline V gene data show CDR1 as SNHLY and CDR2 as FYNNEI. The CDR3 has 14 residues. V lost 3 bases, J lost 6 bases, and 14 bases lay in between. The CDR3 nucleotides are TGTGCCAGCAGTGAGACCCCACTGGGTGATGGCTACACCTTC. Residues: CASSETPLGDGYTF.

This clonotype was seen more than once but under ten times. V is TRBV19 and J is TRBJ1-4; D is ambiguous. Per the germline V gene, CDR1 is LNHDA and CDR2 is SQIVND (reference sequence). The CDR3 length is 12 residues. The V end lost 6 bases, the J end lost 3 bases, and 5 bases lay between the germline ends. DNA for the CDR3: TGTGCCAGTAGCCCCTCTAATGAAAAACTGTTTTTT. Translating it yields CASSPSNEKLFF.

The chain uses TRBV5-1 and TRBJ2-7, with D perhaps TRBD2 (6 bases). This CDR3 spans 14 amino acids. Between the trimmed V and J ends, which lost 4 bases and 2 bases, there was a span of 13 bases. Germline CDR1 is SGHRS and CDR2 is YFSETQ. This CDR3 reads CASSRDSVAYEQYF. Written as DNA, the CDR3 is TGCGCCAGCAGCCGGGACTCCGTGGCCTACGAGCAGTACTTC.

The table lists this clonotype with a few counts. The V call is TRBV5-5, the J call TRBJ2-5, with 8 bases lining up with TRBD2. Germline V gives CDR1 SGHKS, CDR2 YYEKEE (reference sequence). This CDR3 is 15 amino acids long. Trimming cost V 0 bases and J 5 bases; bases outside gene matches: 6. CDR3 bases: TGTGCCAGCAGCTTGGCTGGCGGGGGGTTGGAGACCCAGTACTTC. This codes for CASSLAGGGLETQYF.

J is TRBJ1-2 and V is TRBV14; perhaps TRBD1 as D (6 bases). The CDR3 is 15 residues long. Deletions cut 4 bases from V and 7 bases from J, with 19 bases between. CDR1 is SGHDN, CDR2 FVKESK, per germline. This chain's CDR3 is CASSRFGGHGTGYTF. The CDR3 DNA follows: TGTGCCAGCAGCCGATTTGGGGGCCACGGAACTGGCTACACCTTC. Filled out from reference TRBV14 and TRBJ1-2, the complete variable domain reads EAGVTQFPSHSVIEKGQTVTLRCDPISGHDNLYWYRRVMGKEIKFLLHFVKESKQDESGMPNNRFLAERTGGTYSTLKVQPAELEDSGVYFCASSRFGGHGTGYTFGSGTRLTVV.

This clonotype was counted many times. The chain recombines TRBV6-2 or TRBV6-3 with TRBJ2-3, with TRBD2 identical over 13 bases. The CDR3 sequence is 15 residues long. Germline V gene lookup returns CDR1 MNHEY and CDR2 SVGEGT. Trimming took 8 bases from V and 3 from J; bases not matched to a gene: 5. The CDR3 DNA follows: TGTGCCAGCCGACTAGCGGGAGGAAGGACAGATACGCAGTATTTT. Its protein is CASRLAGGRTDTQYF.

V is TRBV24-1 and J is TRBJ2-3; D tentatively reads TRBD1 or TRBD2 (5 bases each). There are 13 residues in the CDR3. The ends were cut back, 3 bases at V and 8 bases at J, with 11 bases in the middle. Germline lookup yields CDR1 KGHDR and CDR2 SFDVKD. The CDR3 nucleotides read TGTGCCACCAGTGATAGCGGTGGGGGTACGCAGTATTTT. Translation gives CATSDSGGGTQYF.

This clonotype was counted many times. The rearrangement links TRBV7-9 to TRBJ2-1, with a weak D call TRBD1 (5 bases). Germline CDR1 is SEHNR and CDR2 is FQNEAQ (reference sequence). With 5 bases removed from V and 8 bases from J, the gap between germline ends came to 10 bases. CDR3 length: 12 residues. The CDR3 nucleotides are TGTGCCAGCAGCCCCAGGGTCCATGAGCAGTTCTTC. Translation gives CASSPRVHEQFF.

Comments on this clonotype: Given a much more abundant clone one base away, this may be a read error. The CDR3 sequence is CASSADNTDTQYF. The CDR3 DNA reads as TGTGCCAGCAGCGCCGACAACACAGATACGCAGTATTTT. The rearrangement links TRBV7-9 to TRBJ2-3; D is unclear. The CDR3 has 13 residues. Germline CDR1 and CDR2: SEHNR and FQNEAQ (reference sequence). Trimming stripped 5 bases from V and 2 bases from J, with 8 bases between.

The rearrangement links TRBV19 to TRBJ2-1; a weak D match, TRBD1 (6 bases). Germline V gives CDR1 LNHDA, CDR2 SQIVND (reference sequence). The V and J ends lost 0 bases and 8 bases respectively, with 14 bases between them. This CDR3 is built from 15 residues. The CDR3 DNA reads TGTGCCAGTAGTATAGAGGGGACAAATTCTCATGAGCAGTTCTTC. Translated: CASSIEGTNSHEQFF.

The CDR3 nucleotides are TGTGCCAGCAGCTTTGGGACAGGGATAACCGGGGAGCTGTTTTTT. It yields the protein CASSFGTGITGELFF. This sequence joins TRBV5-6 and TRBJ2-2; 9 bases align to TRBD1. This CDR3 region has 15 residues. CDR1 and CDR2 from the germline V gene are SGHDT and YYEEEE. Germline trimming cut 2 bases from V and 5 bases from J; bases unmatched to any gene: 4.

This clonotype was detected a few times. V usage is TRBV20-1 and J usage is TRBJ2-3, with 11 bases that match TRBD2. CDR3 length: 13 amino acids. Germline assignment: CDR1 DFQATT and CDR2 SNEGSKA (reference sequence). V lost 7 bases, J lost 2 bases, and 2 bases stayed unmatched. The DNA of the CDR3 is TGCAGTGGTAGCGGGGGGGTCACAGATACGCAGTATTTT. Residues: CSGSGGVTDTQYF.

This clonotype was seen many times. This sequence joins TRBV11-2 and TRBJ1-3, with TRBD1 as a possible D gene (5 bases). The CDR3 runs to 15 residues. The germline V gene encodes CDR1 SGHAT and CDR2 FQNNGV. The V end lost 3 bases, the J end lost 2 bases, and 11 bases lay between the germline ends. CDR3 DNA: TGTGCCAGCAGCTTCGGGACCGAACCTGGAAACACCATATATTTT. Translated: CASSFGTEPGNTIYF.

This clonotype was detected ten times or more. The CDR3 loop reads CASSQDRTDYGYTF. The CDR3 DNA is TGTGCCAGCAGCCAAGACCGGACAGACTATGGCTACACCTTC. This chain uses TRBV3-1 with TRBJ1-2; D is perhaps TRBD1 (6 bases). The V gene's germline CDR1 is LGHDT and CDR2 YNNKEL (reference sequence). This CDR3 has 14 residues. V dropped 0 bases and J dropped 3 bases, with 8 bases sitting between them. The full variable domain, its missing parts supplied by reference TRBV3-1 and TRBJ1-2, is DTAVSQTPKYLVTQMGNDKSIKCEQNLGHDTMYWYKQDSKKFLKIMFSYNNKELIINETVPNRFSPKSPDKAHLNLHINSLELGDSAVYFCASSQDRTDYGYTFGSGTRLTVV.

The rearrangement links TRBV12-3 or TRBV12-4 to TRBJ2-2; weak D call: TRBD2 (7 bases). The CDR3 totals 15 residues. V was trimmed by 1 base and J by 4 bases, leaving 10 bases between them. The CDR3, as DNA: TGTGCCAGCAGTTTAGTTGGGGGGGCCACCGGGGAGCTGTTTTTT. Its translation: CASSLVGGATGELFF.